Listed below are T cell receptor beta chains from one sample, sequenced in a study of Graves' ophthalmopathy and Graves' hyperthyroidism. MiXCR, applied by TCRdb to the multiplex PCR reads, yields one record per CDR3 protein. The sample holds some 170,000 distinct CDR3 sequences, 30% to 45% seen once. Input material: peripheral blood. The source is a man aged 30 to 45 with Graves' ophthalmopathy. The CDR3 runs from the conserved cysteine through the conserved F or W. The D gene is left open where the match is weak. Rows may omit the clone size; those that give it use once, few, many or a size class.

>.|.|TRBV29-1|TRBJ2-5
TGCAGCGTTGCCAGTCAGGAGACCCAGTACTTC
CSVASQETQYF
>once|.|TRBV6-1|TRBJ1-6
TGTGCCAGCAGTGACCGAAGGGGCAATTCACCCCTCCACTTT
CASSDRRGNSPLHF
>.|TRBD2|TRBV25-1|TRBJ2-3
TGTGCCAGCAGTGAAGGACTAGGTTCAGATACGCAGTATTTT
CASSEGLGSDTQYF
>many|.|TRBV11-2|TRBJ1-1
TGTGCCAGCATACGAGGGGAGAACACTGAAGCTTTCTTT
CASIRGENTEAFF
>.|.|TRBV12-3/TRBV12-4|TRBJ2-5
TGTGCCAGCAGTTTCTCCCCAGGGACCCAGTGCTTC
CASSFSPGTQCF
>many|.|TRBV4-3|TRBJ2-5
TGCGCCAGCAGCCAAGAATGGAAACAGACCCAGTACTTC
CASSQEWKQTQYF
>few|.|TRBV12-3/TRBV12-4|TRBJ1-1
TGTGCCAGCAGTTTGAGATCGGGGTTTACGGCTGAAGCTTTCTTT
CASSLRSGFTAEAFF
>few|TRBD1|TRBV6-5|TRBJ1-2
TGTGCCAGCAGTTACCGGACAGGGAGTTACGGCTACACCTTC
CASSYRTGSYGYTF
>.|.|TRBV12-3/TRBV12-4|TRBJ1-2
TGTGCCAGCAGTTTGAGGCCTGTTTCTGGCTACACCTTC
CASSLRPVSGYTF
>.|.|TRBV29-1|TRBJ2-7
TGCAGCGTTGAGGAGTACTACGAGCAGTACTTC
CSVEEYYEQYF
>.|TRBD1|TRBV29-1|TRBJ1-1
TGCAGCGGACAAACACAGGGGGGAACTGAAGCTTTCTTT
CSGQTQGGTEAFF
>many|.|TRBV7-2|TRBJ1-2
TGTGCCAGCACCCCAGACCCGACAGAATGGGATGGCTACACCTTC
CASTPDPTEWDGYTF
>few|.|TRBV9|TRBJ2-6
TGTGCCAGCAGCGTAGGGGGGGTCGGAGCCAACGTCCTGACTTTC
CASSVGGVGANVLTF
>many|.|TRBV6-5|TRBJ2-7
TGTGCCAGCAGTTACACAGTAACAGGGCCGGAAAGCGAGCAGTACTTC
CASSYTVTGPESEQYF
>many|.|TRBV6-2/TRBV6-3|TRBJ1-5
TGTGCCAGCGTCTCCCAATACAGGGCTGGCAATCAGCCCCAGCATTTT
CASVSQYRAGNQPQHF
>.|TRBD1|TRBV9|TRBJ1-1
TGTGCCAGCAGCCCTGGACAGGGGGCGCAGAACACTGAAGCTTTCTTT
CASSPGQGAQNTEAFF
>once|.|TRBV5-1|TRBJ1-1
TGCGCCAGCAGCCCCAACACCGGCGGCACTGAAGCTTTCTTT
CASSPNTGGTEAFF
>.|.|TRBV30|TRBJ1-2
TGTGCCTTTCGAGGGGCGGAGGTCTATGGCTACACCTTC
CAFRGAEVYGYTF
>many|.|TRBV6-2/TRBV6-3|TRBJ2-7
TGTGCCAGCAGTTACTCGTCACAGGAGGACGAGCAGTACTTC
CASSYSSQEDEQYF
>many|TRBD1|TRBV29-1|TRBJ2-2
TGCAGCGTTGCAGGGGGACCGTTTGAAGACACCGGGGAGCTGTTTTTT
CSVAGGPFEDTGELFF
>.|.|TRBV6-5|TRBJ2-7
TGTGCCAGCAGCTACCTTGGACGGAGAGCCACCTACGAGCAGTACTTC
CASSYLGRRATYEQYF
>once|TRBD2|TRBV11-2|TRBJ2-4
TGTGCCAGCAGCTCACCACAGGTGGCGGGAGGGGCCAAAAACATTCAGTACTTC
CASSSPQVAGGAKNIQYF
>.|.|TRBV6-5|TRBJ1-1
TGTGCCAGCAGTTCCCGTGGCCGGAACGATTGGGGCACTGAAGCTTTCTTT
CASSSRGRNDWGTEAFF
>many|TRBD2|TRBV12-3/TRBV12-4|TRBJ2-3
TGTGCCACCCGAGTGCGGGAGAGGGCAGATACGCAGTATTTT
CATRVRERADTQYF
>many|.|TRBV19|TRBJ2-7
TGTGCCAGTAGGGAGGAAGGGAACTACGAGCAGTACTTC
CASREEGNYEQYF
>.|.|TRBV2|TRBJ2-5
TGTGCCAGCAGTGAAATTATCCGAGAGACCCAGTACTTC
CASSEIIRETQYF
>few|TRBD1|TRBV6-1|TRBJ1-1
TGTGCCAGCTTCGGGACAGTGAACACTGAAGCTTTCTTT
CASFGTVNTEAFF
>many|TRBD2|TRBV6-2/TRBV6-3|TRBJ2-7
TGTGCCAGCAGTTACTATCCGCGGGAGGGCCGGTACGAGCAGTACTTC
CASSYYPREGRYEQYF
>.|.|TRBV12-3/TRBV12-4|TRBJ1-5
TGTGCCAGCACCGCCCAGGGGCAGCCCCAGCATTTT
CASTAQGQPQHF
>many|.|TRBV5-1|TRBJ2-7
TGCGCCAGCAGCTTGGCGGGGTTCTACGAGCAGTACTTC
CASSLAGFYEQYF
>few|TRBD1|TRBV11-2|TRBJ2-5
TGTGCCAGCAGCTTCTCCCAGGGACAGGGGTCAGAGACCCAGTACTTC
CASSFSQGQGSETQYF
>many|TRBD2|TRBV7-2|TRBJ2-7
TGTGCCAGCAGCTTATGGGCTAGCGGCTCCTACGAGCAGTACTTC
CASSLWASGSYEQYF